A single sample gave rise to the 24 T cell receptor beta chains below, sequenced in a study of T cell repertoires in cytomegalovirus infection. TCRdb passed the reads through MiXCR, listing each CDR3 protein once. The sample shows approximately 500,000 distinct CDR3 sequences, less than 30% of them seen only once. The material sequenced was PBMCs. The receptors shown here come from a human donor in good health (CMV status not recorded). Some clones in this sample may be carry-over from other donors' samples.

This clonotype has at least ten counts. This chain uses TRBV7-2 with TRBJ1-5; TRBD1 aligns across 7 bases. CDR1 is SGHTA, CDR2 FQGNSA, per germline. V lost 5 bases and J lost 0; bases outside the gene matches: 4. The CDR3 is 15 residues long. Here the CDR3 DNA reads TGTGCCAGCAGCCGGGACAGAAATAGCAATCAGCCCCAGCATTTT. Translated, it gives CASSRDRNSNQPQHF.

V gene TRBV2 combines with J gene TRBJ2-2; D unresolved. V was pared by 2 bases and J by 7 bases, with 8 bases between. CDR3 length: 13 residues. CDR1 is SNHLY, CDR2 FYNNEI, per germline. The CDR3 loop reads CASSEFQGGELFF. CDR3 sequence (DNA): TGTGCCAGCAGTGAATTTCAAGGCGGGGAGCTGTTTTTT.

The chain is built from TRBV29-1 and TRBJ1-1; 10 bases fit TRBD1. This CDR3 is built from 13 residues. The germline gives CDR1 SQVTM, CDR2 ANQGSEA. V was clipped by 5 bases and J by 6 bases; unmatched bases: 6. The CDR3 bases are TGCAGCGTTTCGGGACAGGGGCCTTCTGAAGCTTTCTTT. Translated: CSVSGQGPSEAFF.

The chain couples TRBV12-3 or TRBV12-4 to TRBJ2-1; no firm D call. There are 13 residues in the CDR3. The ends were cut back, 7 bases at V and 6 bases at J, with 13 bases in the middle. The CDR3 reads CASTDTLRNEQFF. Here the CDR3 DNA reads TGTGCCAGCACCGATACTCTCCGCAATGAGCAGTTCTTC.

This clonotype was counted only a few times. The CDR3 spells CASRGQAALNSPLHF. DNA of the CDR3: TGTGCCAGCAGAGGGCAGGCGGCGCTCAATTCACCCCTCCACTTT. The rearrangement uses TRBV12-3 or TRBV12-4 and TRBJ1-6; D gene uncertain. Trimming pared 6 bases from V and 7 bases from J, leaving 16 bases between. CDR3 length equals 15 residues.

There are a few counts of this clonotype. The V gene is TRBV20-1, the J gene TRBJ1-3; perhaps TRBD1 as D (6 bases). The germline V and J ends were trimmed by 3 bases and 0 bases, with 21 bases remaining between them. Germline V gene sequence: CDR1 DFQATT, CDR2 SNEGSKA (reference sequence). The CDR3 loop spans 18 amino acids. CDR3 amino acids: CSASPGGPGSSSGNTIYF. CDR3 DNA: TGCAGTGCTAGTCCGGGGGGCCCGGGGTCTTCCTCTGGAAACACCATATATTTT.

This clonotype showed up just a few times. This rearrangement joins TRBV4-3 to TRBJ1-2; D not certain. Germline CDR1 is LGHNA and CDR2 is YSLEER. Deletions cut 5 bases from V and 8 bases from J, with 9 bases between. This CDR3 contains 11 residues. The CDR3 nucleotides read TGCGCCAGCAGCAGCGTAGGGGGCTACACCTTC. Protein: CASSSVGGYTF.

This clonotype was observed a handful of times. The rearrangement links TRBV6-6 to TRBJ2-2; the D gene could be TRBD1 or TRBD2 (5 bases each). Per the germline V gene, CDR1 is MNHNY and CDR2 is SVGAGI (reference sequence). With 5 bases removed from V and 3 bases from J, the gap between germline ends came to 22 bases. This CDR3 is built from 18 residues. The DNA of the CDR3 is TGTGCCAGCAGTAGATCCGGGACGAGAGAGGCCCACACCGGGGAGCTGTTTTTT. It yields the protein CASSRSGTREAHTGELFF.

This clonotype showed up just a few times. This chain uses TRBV6-5 with TRBJ1-1; D possibly corresponds to TRBD1 (5 bases). This CDR3 spans 13 amino acids. CDR1 and CDR2 (germline): MNHEY, SVGAGI. Trimming pared 5 bases from V and 5 bases from J, leaving 12 bases between. The CDR3 DNA sequence: TGTGCCAGCAGTCGAAGGGGCCCGACTGAAGCTTTCTTT. It is translated as CASSRRGPTEAFF.

The chain couples TRBV12-5 to TRBJ2-3; D is ambiguous. The CDR3 totals 12 residues. V lost 2 bases and J lost 4, with 4 bases in between. CDR1 is LGHNT and CDR2 is FRNRAP in the germline V gene. In DNA, the CDR3 is TGTGCTAGTGGTTTGAACTCAGATACGCAGTATTTT. Translation: CASGLNSDTQYF.

CDR3: CASSQLGAKYQETQYF. DNA for the CDR3: TGTGCCAGCAGCCAGTTGGGGGCCAAGTACCAAGAGACCCAGTACTTC. The rearrangement links TRBV14 to TRBJ2-5, with a tentative D call TRBD1 (6 bases). The CDR3 has 16 residues. With 3 bases removed from V and 0 bases from J, the gap between germline ends came to 14 bases. The germline gives CDR1 SGHDN, CDR2 FVKESK.

This clonotype was counted a few times. This chain links TRBV4-2 with TRBJ2-2; D unresolved. This CDR3 has 12 amino acids. Germline values: CDR1 LGHNA, CDR2 YNFKEQ. V lost 1 base to trimming and J lost 5 bases, with 2 bases between them. The CDR3 spells CASSQATGELFF. CDR3 nucleotide sequence: TGTGCCAGCAGCCAAGCTACCGGGGAGCTGTTTTTT.

This clonotype appeared a few times. The rearrangement joins TRBV5-6 to TRBJ1-5; D not resolved. This CDR3 is 15 amino acids long. The germline CDR1 and CDR2 sequences are SGHDT and YYEEEE. Trimming took off 1 base at V and 5 bases at J, with 13 bases between the two ends. CDR3 sequence reads: CASSLLAGRDQPQHF. In DNA form, the CDR3 reads TGTGCCAGCAGCTTGCTCGCGGGCCGGGATCAGCCCCAGCATTTT.

This clonotype appeared many times. The rearrangement links TRBV7-2 to TRBJ2-7; TRBD2 matches 8 bases. Germline V gene sequence: CDR1 SGHTA, CDR2 FQGNSA. There are 15 residues in the CDR3. The V segment lost 2 bases and the J segment 5 bases; nucleotides outside the gene matches: 8. CDR3 in amino acids: CASSLTSGRSNEQYF. Written as DNA, the CDR3 is TGTGCCAGCAGCTTAACGAGCGGGAGAAGCAACGAGCAGTACTTC.

The chain recombines TRBV6-2 or TRBV6-3 with TRBJ1-5; D may be TRBD1 (6 bases). Trimming cost V 6 bases and J 2 bases, with 17 bases left between them. This CDR3 has 16 amino acids. Germline CDR1 MNHEY, CDR2 SVGEGT. The CDR3 sequence is CASRTGWQGGNQPQHF. The DNA of the CDR3 is TGTGCCAGCAGAACAGGGTGGCAGGGAGGCAATCAGCCCCAGCATTTT.

The rearrangement uses TRBV28 and TRBJ1-5; D call uncertain. V lost 5 bases, J lost 2 bases, and 16 bases lay in between. The CDR3 is 16 residues long. Looked up from germline, CDR1 is MDHEN and CDR2 is SYDVKM. The CDR3 reads CASSTHSAGGNQPQHF. The CDR3 nucleotides are TGTGCCAGCAGTACCCACTCCGCAGGAGGCAATCAGCCCCAGCATTTT.

A remark on this clonotype: One junction end does not reproduce the germline sequence, and a read error may be involved. V gene TRBV28 combines with J gene TRBJ2-3; the match to TRBD2 covers 8 bases. The germline gives CDR1 MDHEN, CDR2 SYDVKM. CDR3 length equals 14 residues. The CDR3 here is CANGEAGGRDTQYF. The CDR3 nucleotides read TGTGCCAACGGGGAGGCGGGAGGCCGGGATACGCAGTATTTC.

Remarks on this clonotype: One junction end does not reproduce the germline sequence, and a read error may be involved. This chain uses TRBV20-1 with TRBJ2-6; D may match TRBD1 or TRBD2 (5 bases each). Germline values: CDR1 DFQATT, CDR2 SNEGSKA (reference sequence). The CDR3 loop spans 16 amino acids. Here the CDR3 DNA reads TGCAGTGCCAGAGGGACGGATCGCTCTGGGGCCAACGTCCTGACTTTC. Translated, it gives CSARGTDRSGANVLTF.

The chain has TRBV4-2 and TRBJ2-7; 10 bases are a match to TRBD2. Germline CDR1 reads LGHNA; CDR2 reads YNFKEQ. The length of the CDR3 is 16 residues. Trimming removed 1 base from V and 3 bases from J; junction bases left unmatched: 6. The CDR3 nucleotides are TGTGCCAGCAGCCAAGGGCTAGCGGGAGAGTTCTACGAGCAGTACTTC. Protein product: CASSQGLAGEFYEQYF.

The table lists this clonotype with a few counts. V and J are TRBV5-6 and TRBJ2-5; perhaps D is TRBD1 or TRBD2 (6 bases each). The CDR3 spans 14 residues. Per the germline V gene, CDR1 is SGHDT and CDR2 is YYEEEE. With 3 bases removed from V and 3 bases from J, the gap between germline ends came to 12 bases. This CDR3 is CASSSMGGEETQYF. The CDR3 bases are TGTGCCAGCAGCTCTATGGGGGGCGAAGAGACCCAGTACTTC.

This clonotype has just a few counts. The rearrangement uses TRBV27 and TRBJ1-4; D call uncertain. V lost 4 bases to trimming and J lost 5 bases, with 5 bases between them. From germline, CDR1 is MNHEY and CDR2 SMNVEV (reference sequence). The CDR3 runs to 12 residues. DNA of the CDR3: TGTGCCAGCAGTTACAAAAATGAAAAACTGTTTTTT. This gives the protein CASSYKNEKLFF.

The rearrangement joins TRBV19 to TRBJ2-1; 10 bases map to TRBD1. The germline CDR1 and CDR2 sequences are LNHDA and SQIVND (reference sequence). V shed 5 bases and J 8 bases; nucleotides not matched to a gene: 3. The CDR3 totals 13 residues. CDR3 sequence (DNA): TGTGCCAGTAGTGACAGGGGGCTCGATGAGCAGTTCTTC. It specifies CASSDRGLDEQFF. Full variable domain (rest looked up from reference TRBV19 and TRBJ2-1): DGGITQSPKYLFRKEGQNVTLSCEQNLNHDAMYWYRQDPGQGLRLIYYSQIVNDFQKGDIAEGYSVSREKKESFPLTVTSAQKNPTAFYLCASSDRGLDEQFFGPGTRLTVL.

This clonotype was found a few times. V is TRBV7-8 and J is TRBJ2-1; 12 positions match TRBD2. The CDR3 covers 14 residues. V lost 4 bases and J lost 9; bases outside the gene matches: 4. Germline V gene data show CDR1 as SGHVS and CDR2 as FQNEAQ. The DNA for the CDR3 is TGTGCCAGCAGCTCCGGACTAGCGGGGTTTGAGCAGTTCTTC. Protein: CASSSGLAGFEQFF.

This clonotype was counted only a few times. This chain uses TRBV6-1 with TRBJ2-1; TRBD1 matches at 9 bases. The CDR3 consists of 13 residues. Germline lookup yields CDR1 MNHNS and CDR2 SASEGT. With 5 bases clipped from V and 8 bases from J, the junction kept 4 bases outside the gene matches. As DNA, the CDR3 is TGTGCCAGCAGTATGACAGGGGGGTATGAGCAGTTCTTC. This codes for CASSMTGGYEQFF.